Listed here are 16 T cell receptor beta chains from one sample, sequenced in a study of T cells in Graves' hyperthyroidism and ophthalmopathy. Amplification targeted TCR beta CDR3 regions from RNA transcripts. With the HTBI primer set, the TCR CDR3 went through a first round of RT-PCR. From the multiplex PCR reads, TCRdb called clonotypes with MiXCR, one entry per CDR3 protein. Among around 530,000 distinct CDR3 sequences listed, under 20% were seen once. The sequencing sample was made of blood. The source is a woman aged 18-29 years with Graves' ophthalmopathy.

A word on this clonotype: A much larger clone lies one base from this, so it may be a read error. The J gene is TRBJ1-6, the V gene TRBV7-2, with 8 bases identical to TRBD1. CDR3 size: 15 residues. Germline CDR1 is SGHTA and CDR2 is FQGNSA. The CDR3 DNA follows: TGTGCCAGCAGCTTAACGCGACAGGGGAATTCACCCCTCCGCTTT. It encodes CASSLTRQGNSPLRF.

The chain is built from TRBV10-1 and TRBJ1-2; D may be TRBD1 (5 bases). This CDR3 is built from 10 residues. CDR1 is WNHNN and CDR2 is SYGVQD in the germline V gene (reference sequence). V was trimmed by 9 bases and J by 6 bases, leaving 8 bases between them. As DNA, the CDR3 is TGCGCCAGTCCGGACAATGGCTACACCTTC. Encoded protein: CASPDNGYTF.

This clonotype was counted at least ten times. The chain has TRBV6-1 and TRBJ1-5; 7 bases are shared with TRBD1. Germline V gene lookup returns CDR1 MNHNS and CDR2 SASEGT. The junction had 10 bases not matched to a gene; V was cut back by 2 bases and J by 6 bases. The CDR3 has 16 residues. The CDR3 DNA reads TGTGCCAGCAGTGAAAGTTGGGCAGGGGGGACTCAGCCCCAGCATTTT. This translates into CASSESWAGGTQPQHF.

This clonotype has only a few counts. The chain is built from TRBV4-3 and TRBJ2-7; a possible D gene is TRBD1 (5 bases). The CDR3 length is 13 residues. CDR1 LGHNA and CDR2 YSLEER come from the germline V gene. V was shortened by 2 bases and J by 3 bases, with 8 bases between the two germline ends. CDR3 sequence (DNA): TGCGCCAGCAGCCAAAGTGACAGCTACGAGCAGTACTTC. It codes for CASSQSDSYEQYF.

Ten or more counts support this clonotype. V and J are TRBV7-2 and TRBJ2-7, with 10 bases identical to TRBD1. CDR3 length: 15 amino acids. V dropped 4 bases and J dropped 6; count of bases not matched to a gene: 9. Germline V gives CDR1 SGHTA, CDR2 FQGNSA. DNA for the CDR3: TGTGCCAGCAGCTCTCTCCGGGACAGGGGAAGCGAGCAGTACTTC. Residues: CASSSLRDRGSEQYF.

The rearrangement links TRBV20-1 to TRBJ2-2; either TRBD1 or TRBD2 may supply D (7 bases each). The CDR3 runs 14 residues. CDR1 and CDR2 from the germline V gene are DFQATT and SNEGSKA (reference sequence). The V gene lost 5 bases and the J gene lost 8 bases, with 18 bases spanning the gap. The CDR3 DNA reads as TGCAGTGCTCGAAGCCTCAGGGGGGGGGGGGAGCTGTTTTTT. Protein product: CSARSLRGGGELFF.

In its sample, this clonotype was seen many times. The V gene is TRBV6-1, the J gene TRBJ2-6; D may be TRBD2 (5 bases). The CDR3 consists of 15 residues. The V end was cut by 5 bases, the J end by 0 bases, with 8 bases between. The V gene's germline CDR1 is MNHNS and CDR2 SASEGT. The CDR3 region has the DNA TGTGCCAGCAGTCAAGAGGGCTCTGGGGCCAACGTCCTGACTTTC. Protein product: CASSQEGSGANVLTF.

This clonotype came up a few times. Since a much larger clone is just one base distant, this may be a read error. The rearrangement uses TRBV28 and TRBJ2-7; no firm D call. The CDR3 loop spans 12 amino acids. The germline CDR1 and CDR2 sequences are MDHEN and SYDVKM. V was shortened by 8 bases and J by 2 bases, with 10 bases between the two germline ends. CDR3 region: CASGSPPYEQYF. The CDR3 nucleotides are TGTGCCAGCGGTTCCCCGCCCTACGAGCAGTACTTC.

This clonotype was seen ten or more times. This rearrangement joins TRBV11-2 to TRBJ2-7, with 8 bases identical to TRBD1. With V trimmed by 4 bases and J by 7 bases, 12 bases remained unmatched. The length of the CDR3 is 15 residues. The germline V gene encodes CDR1 SGHAT and CDR2 FQNNGV. This chain's CDR3 is CASSSGQGAFTEQYF. CDR3 bases: TGTGCCAGCAGCTCCGGACAGGGCGCCTTTACGGAGCAGTACTTC.

There are a few counts of this clonotype. The chain has TRBV20-1 and TRBJ2-1; D remains ambiguous. The germline gives CDR1 DFQATT, CDR2 SNEGSKA (reference sequence). Trimming cost V 0 bases and J 4 bases, with 19 bases left between them. The CDR3 runs 17 residues. Written as DNA, the CDR3 is TGCAGTGCTAGAGATGTGGTAGTTCCCACTGGATACAATGAGCAGTTCTTC. This gives the protein CSARDVVVPTGYNEQFF.

The J gene is TRBJ1-2, the V gene TRBV3-1; the D gene is possibly TRBD1 (5 bases). CDR3 size: 17 residues. The germline CDR1 and CDR2 sequences are LGHDT and YNNKEL (reference sequence). Trimming left V 4 bases short and J 4 bases short, with 22 bases between. The CDR3 reads CASSLFPRDAQGYGYTF. CDR3 nucleotide sequence: TGTGCCAGCAGCCTCTTTCCTCGGGACGCACAAGGCTATGGCTACACCTTC.

The CDR3 nucleotides are TGCAGTGCTAGACCTAAGCAGAATGGCTACACCTTC. Amino acid sequence: CSARPKQNGYTF. This sequence joins TRBV20-1 and TRBJ1-2; D is undetermined. V was pared by 2 bases and J by 6 bases, with 10 bases between. CDR1 is DFQATT, CDR2 SNEGSKA, per germline (reference sequence). This CDR3 region has 12 residues.

The sample holds many counts of this clonotype. The chain combines TRBV20-1 with TRBJ1-2; no firm D call. Trimming pared 6 bases from V and 3 bases from J, leaving 8 bases between. CDR3 length: 11 amino acids. Germline V gene data show CDR1 as DFQATT and CDR2 as SNEGSKA (reference sequence). The CDR3 is CSAEEDYGYTF. Here the CDR3 DNA reads TGCAGTGCCGAAGAGGACTATGGCTACACCTTC.

V gene TRBV29-1 combines with J gene TRBJ1-1; D remains unclear. The V gene's germline CDR1 is SQVTM and CDR2 ANQGSEA. The V gene lost 1 base and the J gene lost 5 bases, with 8 bases spanning the gap. The CDR3 is made up of 12 amino acids. CDR3 sequence: CSVEVLGTEAFF. The DNA for the CDR3 is TGCAGCGTTGAAGTCTTGGGTACTGAAGCTTTCTTT.

This clonotype was observed a few times. The J gene is TRBJ2-1, the V gene TRBV6-1; D remains unclear. Germline CDR1 and CDR2: MNHNS and SASEGT. This CDR3 has 11 amino acids. The V end lost 5 bases, the J end lost 9 bases, and 8 bases lay between the germline ends. The CDR3 is CASSSRAEQFF. The CDR3 DNA is TGTGCCAGCAGTTCACGGGCTGAGCAGTTCTTC.

CDR3 DNA sequence: TGTGCCAGCCCCCAGAGGGACGCCACCGGGGAGCTGTTTTTT. It translates to CASPQRDATGELFF. The V gene is TRBV25-1, the J gene TRBJ2-2, with D possibly called TRBD1 or TRBD2 (5 bases each). The V gene's germline CDR1 is MGHDK and CDR2 SYGVNS. CDR3 size: 14 residues. V was shortened by 8 bases and J by 4 bases, with 14 bases between the two germline ends.